Following are 24 T cell receptor beta chains from one sample sequenced in a study of CD8 T cells in Susac syndrome. Roughly 0.5 to 1 ug RNA was reverse transcribed with random hexamers. TCRdb itself ran the immunoSEQ multiplex PCR reads through MiXCR, one entry per CDR3 protein. Here the sample spans more than 65,000 distinct CDR3 sequences, approximately 95% being singletons. The sequencing input was CD8+ T cells from PBMCs. All receptors derive from a human donor with Susac syndrome.

This clonotype was observed once. The J gene is TRBJ2-7, the V gene TRBV2; perhaps TRBD1 as D (6 bases). The CDR3 is 11 residues long. Trimming removed 9 bases from V and 2 bases from J, with 8 bases in between. Germline assignment: CDR1 SNHLY and CDR2 FYNNEI. CDR3 loop: CARQGTYEQYF. The CDR3 bases are TGTGCCAGACAGGGTACCTACGAGCAGTACTTC. Full variable domain (remainder filled in from reference TRBV2 and TRBJ2-7): EPEVTQTPSHQVTQMGQEVILRCVPISNHLYFYWYRQILGQKVEFLVSFYNNEISEKSEIFDDQFSVERPDGSNFTLKIRSTKLEDSAMYFCARQGTYEQYFGPGTRLTVT.

This sequence joins TRBV5-1 and TRBJ1-1; the D is unclear. Trimming removed 2 bases from V and 3 bases from J, with 14 bases in between. This CDR3 region has 15 residues. Germline values: CDR1 SGHRS, CDR2 YFSETQ. CDR3 residues: CASSFFMDGDTEAFF. The CDR3 bases are TGCGCCAGCAGCTTCTTTATGGACGGGGACACTGAAGCTTTCTTT.

V and J are TRBV6-5 and TRBJ2-5, with D hard to call. V lost 2 bases, J lost 7 bases, and 2 bases lay in between. The CDR3 is made up of 10 amino acids. Germline assignment: CDR1 MNHEY and CDR2 SVGAGI. DNA for the CDR3: TGTGCCAGCAGTTACCCGACCCAGTACTTC. This encodes CASSYPTQYF.

The V call is TRBV28, the J call TRBJ1-1, with D tentatively TRBD1 (6 bases). V was shortened by 1 base and J by 11 bases, with 14 bases between the two germline ends. Germline loops: CDR1 MDHEN, CDR2 SYDVKM. The CDR3 extends over 13 amino acids. The CDR3, as DNA: TGTGCCAGCAGTTTATCGTCGGGGGCGAGGGCTTTCTTT. The encoded protein is CASSLSSGARAFF.

A word on this clonotype: Compared with germline, one end of the junction differs, possibly owing to a read error. The chain links TRBV6-1 to TRBJ1-5, with D perhaps matching TRBD1 (5 bases). CDR1 and CDR2 from the germline V gene are MNHNS and SASEGT. CDR3 length equals 15 residues. The CDR3 reads CASTPGPGSNQPQHF. DNA of the CDR3: TGTGCGAGCACCCCAGGGCCCGGGAGCAATCAGCCCCAGCATTTT.

This sequence joins TRBV12-3 or TRBV12-4 and TRBJ1-5; D is ambiguous. Deletions cut 1 base from V and 14 bases from J, with 12 bases between. The CDR3 is made up of 12 amino acids. The CDR3 DNA sequence: TGTGCCAGCAGTTTAGATTGGCGGGATAAGCATTTT. It is translated as CASSLDWRDKHF.

This chain uses TRBV7-9 with TRBJ2-5; the match to TRBD2 covers 7 bases. Germline V gene sequence: CDR1 SEHNR, CDR2 FQNEAQ (reference sequence). The junction had 10 bases not matched to a gene; V was cut back by 5 bases and J by 1 base. The CDR3 is 16 residues long. Here the CDR3 DNA reads TGTGCCAGCAGCCCTCGCCTGGGAGGGAGCCAAGAGACCCAGTACTTC. As protein: CASSPRLGGSQETQYF.

This chain joins TRBV29-1 and TRBJ2-4; 8 nucleotides agree with TRBD1. The CDR3 is made up of 13 amino acids. The germline gives CDR1 SQVTM, CDR2 ANQGSEA. V lost 7 bases, J lost 6 bases, and 8 bases stayed unmatched. The CDR3 sequence: CSGQTGAGNIQYF. The CDR3 coding sequence is TGCAGCGGCCAGACAGGGGCGGGAAACATTCAGTACTTC.

The chain combines TRBV7-3 with TRBJ2-7; the D gene is possibly TRBD2 (6 bases). CDR1 is SGHTA, CDR2 FQGTGA, per germline. V dropped 5 bases and J dropped 3 bases, with 17 bases sitting between them. The CDR3 runs to 15 residues. The CDR3 DNA is TGTGCCAGCAGCGCTTTGGCGGGACGAAACTACGAGCAGTACTTC. Amino acid sequence: CASSALAGRNYEQYF.

The V call is TRBV29-1, the J call TRBJ2-7; the match to TRBD2 covers 7 bases. CDR3 length equals 14 residues. The germline gives CDR1 SQVTM, CDR2 ANQGSEA. V dropped 5 bases and J dropped 3; count of bases not matched to a gene: 10. CDR3 sequence reads: CSVMKRTRRYEQYF. DNA for the CDR3: TGCAGCGTTATGAAACGGACTAGGCGCTACGAGCAGTACTTC.

This rearrangement joins TRBV20-1 to TRBJ1-1; no firm D call. The V end lost 2 bases, the J end lost 4 bases, and 14 bases lay between the germline ends. Germline V gene lookup returns CDR1 DFQATT and CDR2 SNEGSKA (reference sequence). The CDR3 consists of 14 residues. CDR3 DNA: TGCAGTGCTAGATCATCCACACGGGGCACTGAAGCTTTCTTT. It encodes CSARSSTRGTEAFF.

The chain employs TRBV28 and TRBJ2-7; perhaps TRBD1 as D (5 bases). CDR3 length: 14 amino acids. Germline CDR1 reads MDHEN; CDR2 reads SYDVKM. V dropped 3 bases and J dropped 2 bases, with 11 bases sitting between them. This CDR3 reads CASSFGAETYEQYF. DNA for the CDR3: TGTGCCAGCAGTTTTGGGGCAGAGACCTACGAGCAGTACTTC.

The chain has TRBV28 and TRBJ2-5; D not resolved. V gave up 1 base and J gave up 6 bases, with 9 bases separating them. The CDR3 has 13 residues. The germline V gene has CDR1 MDHEN and CDR2 SYDVKM. CDR3: CASSLSFRQTQYF. The DNA of the CDR3 is TGTGCCAGCAGTTTATCATTTCGACAGACCCAGTACTTC. Filled out from reference TRBV28 and TRBJ2-5, the complete variable domain reads DVKVTQSSRYLVKRTGEKVFLECVQDMDHENMFWYRQDPGLGLRLIYFSYDVKMKEKGDIPEGYSVSREKKERFSLILESASTNQTSMYLCASSLSFRQTQYFGPGTRLLVL.

The CDR3 loop is CSGDRGQNTEAFF. CDR3 bases: TGCAGTGGGGACAGGGGACAGAACACTGAAGCTTTCTTT. The J gene is TRBJ1-1, the V gene TRBV20-1; 10 bases agree with TRBD1. Germline assignment: CDR1 DFQATT and CDR2 SNEGSKA (reference sequence). Trimming cost V 7 bases and J 1 base; bases outside gene matches: 3. The CDR3 spans 13 residues.

The rearrangement joins TRBV12-3 or TRBV12-4 to TRBJ2-3, with D unresolved. V lost 2 bases, J lost 6 bases, and 9 bases lay in between. This CDR3 contains 13 residues. The CDR3 DNA is TGTGCCAGCAGTTTAATTCCGGTTGATACGCAGTATTTT. It translates to CASSLIPVDTQYF.

The CDR3 sequence: CASSQAGRTEQFF. The CDR3 nucleotides read TGCGCCAGCAGCCAAGCGGGACGCACCGAGCAGTTCTTC. The chain recombines TRBV4-1 with TRBJ2-1, with D perhaps matching TRBD1 or TRBD2 (5 bases each). CDR1 and CDR2 from the germline V gene are MGHRA and YSYEKL. V was pared by 1 base and J by 10 bases, with 11 bases between. The CDR3 has 13 residues.

The J gene is TRBJ2-1, the V gene TRBV2, with D tentatively TRBD1 (5 bases). Germline V gene lookup returns CDR1 SNHLY and CDR2 FYNNEI. The CDR3 runs 12 residues. The V end lost 7 bases, the J end lost 4 bases, and 8 bases lay between the germline ends. CDR3 sequence: CASTRTYNEQFF. CDR3 bases: TGTGCCAGCACTAGGACATACAATGAGCAGTTCTTC. The whole variable domain, filled in from reference TRBV2 and TRBJ2-1, reads EPEVTQTPSHQVTQMGQEVILRCVPISNHLYFYWYRQILGQKVEFLVSFYNNEISEKSEIFDDQFSVERPDGSNFTLKIRSTKLEDSAMYFCASTRTYNEQFFGPGTRLTVL.

The V gene is TRBV20-1, the J gene TRBJ2-3, with no clear D. V was pared by 3 bases and J by 5 bases, with 9 bases between. The CDR3 sequence is 12 residues long. CDR1 is DFQATT, CDR2 SNEGSKA, per germline (reference sequence). This CDR3 is CSARDPGDTQYF. CDR3 sequence (DNA): TGCAGTGCTAGGGACCCGGGAGATACGCAGTATTTT.

This clonotype was counted once. This sequence joins TRBV29-1 and TRBJ1-1, with D hard to call. CDR1 SQVTM and CDR2 ANQGSEA come from the germline V gene. The length of the CDR3 is 12 residues. V lost 4 bases and J 0 bases, leaving 6 bases between the germline ends. The CDR3 loop reads CSVGYLNTEAFF. The CDR3 region has the DNA TGCAGCGTTGGTTACCTGAACACTGAAGCTTTCTTT.

This chain joins TRBV14 and TRBJ2-2, with D possibly called TRBD1 or TRBD2 (5 bases each). The CDR3 totals 13 residues. Deletions cut 4 bases from V and 7 bases from J, with 10 bases between. Germline-derived CDR1 and CDR2 are SGHDN and FVKESK. CDR3 nucleotide sequence: TGTGCCAGCAGCCGTGAGGGGATCGGGGAGCTGTTTTTT. Its translation: CASSREGIGELFF. Using reference TRBV14 and TRBJ2-2 for the parts outside the CDR3, the full variable domain is EAGVTQFPSHSVIEKGQTVTLRCDPISGHDNLYWYRRVMGKEIKFLLHFVKESKQDESGMPNNRFLAERTGGTYSTLKVQPAELEDSGVYFCASSREGIGELFFGEGSRLTVL.

The chain couples TRBV7-9 to TRBJ2-5; possibly TRBD1 or TRBD2 for D (5 bases each). Per germline, CDR1 SEHNR and CDR2 FQNEAQ (reference sequence). V shed 4 bases and J shed 0 bases, with 12 bases lying between them. The CDR3 covers 15 residues. This chain's CDR3 is CASSYRDAYQETQYF. CDR3 bases: TGTGCCAGCAGCTACCGGGACGCCTACCAAGAGACCCAGTACTTC.

This chain links TRBV15 with TRBJ2-1; tentative D call: TRBD2 (5 bases). CDR1 and CDR2 from the germline V gene are LNHNV and YYDKDF (reference sequence). The CDR3 has 12 amino acids. Trimming left V 5 bases short and J 8 bases short, with 10 bases between. CDR3: CATSGGRDEQFF. The CDR3 bases are TGTGCCACCAGCGGAGGAAGAGATGAGCAGTTCTTC. The full variable domain, in which reference TRBV15 and TRBJ2-1 provide the parts outside the CDR3, is DAMVIQNPRYQVTQFGKPVTLSCSQTLNHNVMYWYQQKSSQAPKLLFHYYDKDFNNEADTPDNFQSRRPNTSFCFLDIRSPGLGDTAMYLCATSGGRDEQFFGPGTRLTVL.

J is TRBJ2-5 and V is TRBV4-3, with D unresolved. Germline lookup yields CDR1 LGHNA and CDR2 YSLEER. V dropped 0 bases and J dropped 5 bases, with 7 bases sitting between them. The CDR3 has 13 residues. For the CDR3, the DNA is TGCGCCAGCAGCCAAGATTCTGGGGAGACCCAGTACTTC. Its translation: CASSQDSGETQYF.

The CDR3 DNA reads as TGTGCCAGCAGCTTAGTCGCTCAGGGATTCCGTTCTAATGAAAAACTGTTTTTT. Its translation is CASSLVAQGFRSNEKLFF. The rearrangement uses TRBV13 and TRBJ1-4; tentative D call: TRBD1 (5 bases). CDR1 and CDR2 (germline): PRHDT, FYEKMQ (reference sequence). V gave up 1 base and J gave up 3 bases, with 18 bases separating them. This CDR3 comprises 18 residues.